The clone carrying this T cell receptor beta chain has ten or more counts. With 7 bases clipped from V and 6 bases from J, the junction kept 12 bases outside the gene matches. The CDR3 contains 15 residues. CDR1 is SGHTA and CDR2 is FQGNSA in the germline V gene. These data belong to a study of T cell repertoires in cytomegalovirus infection. TCRdb used MiXCR to reprocess the reads, holding one entry per CDR3 protein. The table lists approximately 320,000 distinct CDR3 sequences, 9% to 9.5% of them singletons, with roughly 4% in the top ten. The chain recombines TRBV7-2 with TRBJ2-1, with 7 bases lining up with TRBD1. This TCR was sampled from a human donor in good health (CMV status not recorded). Some clones in this sample may be carry-over from other donors' samples. The sample comprised PBMCs. The chain's CDR3 is CASISDRVRSNEQFF. DNA for the CDR3: TGTGCCAGCATCAGTGACAGGGTGAGGAGCAATGAGCAGTTCTTC.